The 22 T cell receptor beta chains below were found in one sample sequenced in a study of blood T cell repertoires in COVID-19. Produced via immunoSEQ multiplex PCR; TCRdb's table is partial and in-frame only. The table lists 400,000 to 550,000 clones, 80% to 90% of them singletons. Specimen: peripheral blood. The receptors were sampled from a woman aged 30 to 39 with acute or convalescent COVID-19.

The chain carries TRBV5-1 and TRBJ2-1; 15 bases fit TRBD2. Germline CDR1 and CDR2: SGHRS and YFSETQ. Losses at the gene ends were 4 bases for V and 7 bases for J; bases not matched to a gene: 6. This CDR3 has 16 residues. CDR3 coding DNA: TGCGCCAGCAGCCCGGGAGGGACTAGCGGGGGGAATGAGCAGTTCTTC. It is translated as CASSPGGTSGGNEQFF.

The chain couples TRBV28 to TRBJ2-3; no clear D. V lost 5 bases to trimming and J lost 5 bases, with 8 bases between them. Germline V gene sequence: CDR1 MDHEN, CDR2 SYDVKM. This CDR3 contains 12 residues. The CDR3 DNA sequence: TGTGCCAGCAGTCCCCCGCGAGATACGCAGTATTTT. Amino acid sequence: CASSPPRDTQYF.

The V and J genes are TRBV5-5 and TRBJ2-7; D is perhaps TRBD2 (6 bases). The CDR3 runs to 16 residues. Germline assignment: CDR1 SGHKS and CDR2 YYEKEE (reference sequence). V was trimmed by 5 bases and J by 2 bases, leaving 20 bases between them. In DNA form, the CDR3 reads TGTGCCAGCAGACCCGCGGCGGCGGGGACTCCCTACGAGCAGTACTTC. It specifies CASRPAAAGTPYEQYF.

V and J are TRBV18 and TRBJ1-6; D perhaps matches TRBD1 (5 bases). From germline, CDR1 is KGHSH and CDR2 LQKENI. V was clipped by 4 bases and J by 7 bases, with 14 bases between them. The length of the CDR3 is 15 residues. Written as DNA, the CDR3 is TGTGCCAGCTCACGCATACAGGACCAGAATTCACCCCTCCACTTT. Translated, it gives CASSRIQDQNSPLHF.

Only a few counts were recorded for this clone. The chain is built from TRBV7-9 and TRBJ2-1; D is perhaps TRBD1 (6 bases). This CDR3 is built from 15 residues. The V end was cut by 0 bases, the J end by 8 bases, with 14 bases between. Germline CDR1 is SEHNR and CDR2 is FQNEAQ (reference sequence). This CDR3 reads CASSLALGRGYEQFF. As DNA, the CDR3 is TGTGCCAGCAGCTTAGCTTTAGGCAGGGGCTATGAGCAGTTCTTC.

The CDR3 coding sequence is TGTGCCAGCAGTGCATTTTTCAATCAGCCCCAGCATTTT. Its translation is CASSAFFNQPQHF. The chain is built from TRBV2 and TRBJ1-5; D remains unclear. CDR3 length: 13 amino acids. Deletions cut 4 bases from V and 3 bases from J, with 7 bases between. Germline V gene sequence: CDR1 SNHLY, CDR2 FYNNEI.

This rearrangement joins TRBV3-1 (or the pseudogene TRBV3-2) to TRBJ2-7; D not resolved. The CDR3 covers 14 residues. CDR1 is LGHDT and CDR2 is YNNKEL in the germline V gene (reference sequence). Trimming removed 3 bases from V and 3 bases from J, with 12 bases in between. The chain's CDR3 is CASSHAQTSYEQYF. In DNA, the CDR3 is TGTGCCAGCAGCCATGCACAGACCAGCTACGAGCAGTACTTC.

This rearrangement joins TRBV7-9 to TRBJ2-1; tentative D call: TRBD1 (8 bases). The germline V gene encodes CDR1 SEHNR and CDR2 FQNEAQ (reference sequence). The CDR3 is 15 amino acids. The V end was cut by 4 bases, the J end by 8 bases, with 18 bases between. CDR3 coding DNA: TGTGCCAGCAGCTCCTGGACAGGGAGGGGGCATGAGCAGTTCTTC. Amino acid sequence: CASSSWTGRGHEQFF.

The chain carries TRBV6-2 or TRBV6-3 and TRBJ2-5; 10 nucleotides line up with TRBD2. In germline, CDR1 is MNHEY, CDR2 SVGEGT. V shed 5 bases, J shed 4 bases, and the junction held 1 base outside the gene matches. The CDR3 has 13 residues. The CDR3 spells CASSRTSGETQYF. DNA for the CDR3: TGTGCCAGCAGTAGGACTAGCGGAGAGACCCAGTACTTC.

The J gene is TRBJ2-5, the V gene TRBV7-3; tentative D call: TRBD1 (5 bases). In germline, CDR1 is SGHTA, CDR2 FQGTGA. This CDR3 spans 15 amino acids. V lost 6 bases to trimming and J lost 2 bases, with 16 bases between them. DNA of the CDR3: TGTGCCAGCAGTTCTTTGACAGACCCTCAAGAGACCCAGTACTTC. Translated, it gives CASSSLTDPQETQYF.

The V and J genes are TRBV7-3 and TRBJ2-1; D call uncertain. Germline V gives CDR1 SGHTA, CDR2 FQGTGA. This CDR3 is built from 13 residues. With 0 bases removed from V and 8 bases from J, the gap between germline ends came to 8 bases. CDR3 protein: CASSLTQIDEQFF. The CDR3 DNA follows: TGTGCCAGCAGCTTAACCCAGATCGATGAGCAGTTCTTC.

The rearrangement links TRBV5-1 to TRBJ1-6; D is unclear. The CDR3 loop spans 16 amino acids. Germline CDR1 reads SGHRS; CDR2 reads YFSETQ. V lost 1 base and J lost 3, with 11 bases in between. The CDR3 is CASSLSQDGYNSPLHF. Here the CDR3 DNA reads TGCGCCAGCAGCTTGAGTCAGGATGGCTATAATTCACCCCTCCACTTT.

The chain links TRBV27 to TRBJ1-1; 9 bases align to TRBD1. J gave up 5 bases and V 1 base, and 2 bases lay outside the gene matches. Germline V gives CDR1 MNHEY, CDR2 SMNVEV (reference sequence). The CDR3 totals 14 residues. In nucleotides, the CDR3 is TGTGCCAGCAGTTTATGGACAGGGGAGACTGAAGCTTTCTTT. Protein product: CASSLWTGETEAFF.

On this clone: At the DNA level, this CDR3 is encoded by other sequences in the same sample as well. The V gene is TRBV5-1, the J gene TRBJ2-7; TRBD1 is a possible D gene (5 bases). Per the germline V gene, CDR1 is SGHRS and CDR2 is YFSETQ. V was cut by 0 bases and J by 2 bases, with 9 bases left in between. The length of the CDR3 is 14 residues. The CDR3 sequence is CASSLDQGTYEQYF. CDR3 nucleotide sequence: TGCGCCAGCAGCTTGGATCAGGGTACCTACGAGCAGTACTTC.

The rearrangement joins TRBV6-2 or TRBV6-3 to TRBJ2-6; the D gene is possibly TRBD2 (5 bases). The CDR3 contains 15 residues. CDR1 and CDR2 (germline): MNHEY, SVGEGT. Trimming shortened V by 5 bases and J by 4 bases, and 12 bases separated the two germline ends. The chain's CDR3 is CASSGGLGGANVLTF. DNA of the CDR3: TGTGCCAGCAGTGGAGGTTTGGGAGGGGCCAACGTCCTGACTTTC.

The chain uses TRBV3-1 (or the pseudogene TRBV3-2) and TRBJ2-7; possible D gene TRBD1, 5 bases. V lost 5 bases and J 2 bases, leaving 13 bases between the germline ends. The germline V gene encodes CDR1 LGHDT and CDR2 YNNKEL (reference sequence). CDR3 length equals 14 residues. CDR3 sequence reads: CASSSQTGTYEQYF. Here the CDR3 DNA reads TGTGCCAGCAGCTCCCAAACAGGAACCTACGAGCAGTACTTC.

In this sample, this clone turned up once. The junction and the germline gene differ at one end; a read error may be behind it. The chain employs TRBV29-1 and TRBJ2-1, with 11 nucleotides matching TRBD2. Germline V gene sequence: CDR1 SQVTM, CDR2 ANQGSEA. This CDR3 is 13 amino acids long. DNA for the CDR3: TGCAGCGTTGAAAGGATAGCGGGGGGGCTACCTCTCTTC. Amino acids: CSVERIAGGLPLF.

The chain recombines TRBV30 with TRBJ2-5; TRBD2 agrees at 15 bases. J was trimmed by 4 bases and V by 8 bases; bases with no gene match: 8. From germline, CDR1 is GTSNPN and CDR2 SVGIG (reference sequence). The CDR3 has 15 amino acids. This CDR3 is CAAGLAGGALETQYF. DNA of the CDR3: TGTGCCGCTGGACTAGCGGGGGGGGCGCTAGAGACCCAGTACTTC.

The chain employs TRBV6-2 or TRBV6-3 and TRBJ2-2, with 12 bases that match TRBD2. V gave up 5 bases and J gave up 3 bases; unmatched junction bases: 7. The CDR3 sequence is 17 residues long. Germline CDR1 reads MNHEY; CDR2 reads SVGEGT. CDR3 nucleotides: TGTGCCAGCAGTAAGACTAGCGGGGGTATACACACCGGGGAGCTGTTTTTT. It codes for CASSKTSGGIHTGELFF.

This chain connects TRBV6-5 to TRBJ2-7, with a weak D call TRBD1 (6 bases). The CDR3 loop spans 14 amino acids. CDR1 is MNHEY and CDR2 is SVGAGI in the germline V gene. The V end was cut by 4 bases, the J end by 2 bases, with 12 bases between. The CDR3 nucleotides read TGTGCCAGCAGTTCCCCCAGGGGAACCTACGAGCAGTACTTC. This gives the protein CASSSPRGTYEQYF.

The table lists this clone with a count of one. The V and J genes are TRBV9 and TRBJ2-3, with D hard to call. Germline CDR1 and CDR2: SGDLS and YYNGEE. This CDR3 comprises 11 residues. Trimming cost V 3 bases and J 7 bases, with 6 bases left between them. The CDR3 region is CASSGGNTQYF. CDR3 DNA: TGTGCCAGCAGCGGCGGTAATACGCAGTATTTT.

The CDR3: CASSSLVGQASGANVLTF. CDR3 bases: TGTGCCAGCAGCTCTCTCGTGGGGCAGGCCTCTGGGGCCAACGTCCTGACTTTC. This chain joins TRBV7-9 and TRBJ2-6, with TRBD1 as a possible D gene (5 bases). V lost 4 bases and J 0 bases, leaving 16 bases between the germline ends. CDR3 length equals 18 residues. Germline V lookup: CDR1 SEHNR, CDR2 FQNEAQ (reference sequence).